This TCR beta chain was identified in a study of blood T cell repertoires in COVID-19. Study information: T cells, B-cell-depleted T cells, or PBMCs supplied cDNA or gDNA.

V lost 5 bases to trimming and J lost 2 bases, with 12 bases between them. This CDR3 is 15 amino acids long. Germline-derived CDR1 and CDR2 are SGHAT and FQNNGV. Sequencing was performed with immunoSEQ multiplex PCR; in TCRdb, only in-frame clones are kept and a portion is missing. The data contain a few hundred thousand clones, roughly 91% of them seen just once; the ten biggest clones take up around 1.7%. Participants, 18 to 89 years old, spanned some 23 US areas. Participants had their cohort set by participant-reported clinical history. V gene TRBV11-2 combines with J gene TRBJ2-2; a possible D gene is TRBD1 (6 bases). The TCR comes from a woman aged 25 to 39 who had recovered from COVID-19. Sequencing was carried out using PBMCs or T cells enriched from blood (not recorded which). CDR3 sequence (DNA): TGTGCCAGCAGCGCCGGGACATTAAACACCGGGGAGCTGTTTTTT. Translation gives CASSAGTLNTGELFF. Using reference TRBV11-2 and TRBJ2-2 for the parts outside the CDR3, the full variable domain is EAGVAQSPRYKIIEKRQSVAFWCNPISGHATLYWYQQILGQGPKLLIQFQNNGVVDDSQLPKDRFSAERLKGVDSTLKIQPAKLEDSAVYLCASSAGTLNTGELFFGEGSRLTVL.